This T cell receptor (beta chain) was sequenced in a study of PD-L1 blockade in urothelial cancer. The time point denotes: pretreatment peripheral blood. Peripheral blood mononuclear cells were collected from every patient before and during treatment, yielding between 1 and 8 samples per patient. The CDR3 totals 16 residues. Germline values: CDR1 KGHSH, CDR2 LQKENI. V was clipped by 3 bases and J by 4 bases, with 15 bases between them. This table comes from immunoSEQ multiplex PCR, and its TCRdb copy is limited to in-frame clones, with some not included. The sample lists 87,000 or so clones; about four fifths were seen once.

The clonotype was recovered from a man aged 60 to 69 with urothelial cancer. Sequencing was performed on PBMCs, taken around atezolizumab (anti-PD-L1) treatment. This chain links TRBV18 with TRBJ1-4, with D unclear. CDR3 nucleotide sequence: TGTGCCAGCTCACCCCGGGGTGAGGCGCTTAATGAAAAACTGTTTTTT. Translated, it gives CASSPRGEALNEKLFF.